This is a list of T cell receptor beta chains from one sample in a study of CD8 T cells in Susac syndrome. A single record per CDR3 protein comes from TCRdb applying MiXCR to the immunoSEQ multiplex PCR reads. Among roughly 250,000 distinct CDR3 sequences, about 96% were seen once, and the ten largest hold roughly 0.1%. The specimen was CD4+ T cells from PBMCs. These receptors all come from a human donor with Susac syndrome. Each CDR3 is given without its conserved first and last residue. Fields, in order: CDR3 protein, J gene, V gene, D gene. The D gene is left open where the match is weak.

CDR3 protein: ASSVAEVYAGELF; J gene: TRBJ2-2; V gene: TRBV9; D gene: .
CDR3 protein: ASSAGQGWAF; J gene: TRBJ1-1; V gene: TRBV25-1; D gene: TRBD1
CDR3 protein: AKTDIDQETQY; J gene: TRBJ2-5; V gene: TRBV5-4; D gene: .
CDR3 protein: ASSVPSGSSGTDTQY; J gene: TRBJ2-3; V gene: TRBV28; D gene: TRBD2
CDR3 protein: SVGHRVGSYEQY; J gene: TRBJ2-7; V gene: TRBV29-1; D gene: .
CDR3 protein: ASGKGEVNTEAF; J gene: TRBJ1-1; V gene: TRBV9; D gene: .
CDR3 protein: ASSSHRGGDRSSYEQY; J gene: TRBJ2-7; V gene: TRBV12-3/TRBV12-4; D gene: .
CDR3 protein: SVEVSGDTQY; J gene: TRBJ2-3; V gene: TRBV29-1; D gene: .
CDR3 protein: ASSLFRAADTQY; J gene: TRBJ2-3; V gene: TRBV5-1; D gene: .
CDR3 protein: ASSQRGRVHNEQF; J gene: TRBJ2-1; V gene: TRBV5-4; D gene: .
CDR3 protein: ASSRGASGSGGTQY; J gene: TRBJ2-3; V gene: TRBV14; D gene: TRBD2
CDR3 protein: SARDGRHLLT; J gene: TRBJ2-6; V gene: TRBV29-1; D gene: .
CDR3 protein: ATKSPTGDGSGELF; J gene: TRBJ2-2; V gene: TRBV24-1; D gene: TRBD1
CDR3 protein: ASSPRGAADNEQF; J gene: TRBJ2-1; V gene: TRBV7-9; D gene: .
CDR3 protein: SAGRDRGYEQY; J gene: TRBJ2-7; V gene: TRBV20-1; D gene: TRBD1
CDR3 protein: ASSLRTGVTDTQY; J gene: TRBJ2-3; V gene: TRBV5-4; D gene: TRBD1
CDR3 protein: ASSTPSDTQY; J gene: TRBJ2-3; V gene: TRBV7-9; D gene: .
CDR3 protein: SARGRGSGRHQGTDTQY; J gene: TRBJ2-3; V gene: TRBV20-1; D gene: TRBD2
CDR3 protein: ASNNLGTGQETQY; J gene: TRBJ2-5; V gene: TRBV6-6; D gene: TRBD1
CDR3 protein: STRVGGTRGELF; J gene: TRBJ2-2; V gene: TRBV29-1; D gene: TRBD1
CDR3 protein: ASSLLGYTGELF; J gene: TRBJ2-2; V gene: TRBV7-2; D gene: .
CDR3 protein: ASSLSGLDTEAF; J gene: TRBJ1-1; V gene: TRBV5-1; D gene: .
CDR3 protein: ATSGTSGFSYNEQF; J gene: TRBJ2-1; V gene: TRBV24-1; D gene: TRBD2
CDR3 protein: SARVSGGDETQY; J gene: TRBJ2-5; V gene: TRBV20-1; D gene: TRBD2
CDR3 protein: ASRIQLDTEAF; J gene: TRBJ1-1; V gene: TRBV5-1; D gene: .
CDR3 protein: SAALASSPSEQF; J gene: TRBJ2-1; V gene: TRBV29-1; D gene: .
CDR3 protein: ASSQVFGVQAVGWETEAF; J gene: TRBJ1-1; V gene: TRBV4-1; D gene: .